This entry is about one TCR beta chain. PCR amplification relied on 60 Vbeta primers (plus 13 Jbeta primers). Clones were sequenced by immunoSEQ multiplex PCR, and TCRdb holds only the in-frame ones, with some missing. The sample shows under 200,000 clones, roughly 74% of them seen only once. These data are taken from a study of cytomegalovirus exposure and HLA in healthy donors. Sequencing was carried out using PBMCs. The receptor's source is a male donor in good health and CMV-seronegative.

This chain's CDR3 is CASSLAVTRHSNQPQHF. The CDR3 nucleotides are TGTGCCAGCAGCTTGGCGGTGACTCGGCATAGCAATCAGCCCCAGCATTTT. The chain is built from TRBV5-5 and TRBJ1-5; D not certain. This CDR3 has 17 residues. Germline CDR1 SGHKS, CDR2 YYEKEE (reference sequence). V was shortened by 0 bases and J by 0 bases, with 13 bases between the two germline ends.